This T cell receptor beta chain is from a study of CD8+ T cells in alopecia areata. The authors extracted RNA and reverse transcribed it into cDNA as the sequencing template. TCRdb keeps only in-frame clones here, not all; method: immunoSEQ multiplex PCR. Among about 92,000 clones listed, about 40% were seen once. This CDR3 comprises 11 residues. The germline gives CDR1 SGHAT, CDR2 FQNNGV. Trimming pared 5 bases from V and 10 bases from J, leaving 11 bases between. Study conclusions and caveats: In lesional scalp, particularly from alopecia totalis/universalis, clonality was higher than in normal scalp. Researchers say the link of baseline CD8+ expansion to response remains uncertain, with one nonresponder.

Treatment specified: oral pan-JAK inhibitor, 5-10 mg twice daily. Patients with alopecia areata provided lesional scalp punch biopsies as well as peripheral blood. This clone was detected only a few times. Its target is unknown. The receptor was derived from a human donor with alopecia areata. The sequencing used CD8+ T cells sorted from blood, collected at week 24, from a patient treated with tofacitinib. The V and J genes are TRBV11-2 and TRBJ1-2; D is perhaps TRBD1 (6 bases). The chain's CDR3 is CASSPTGIYTF. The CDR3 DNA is TGTGCCAGCAGCCCAACAGGGATCTACACCTTC. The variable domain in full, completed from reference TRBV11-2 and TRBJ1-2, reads EAGVAQSPRYKIIEKRQSVAFWCNPISGHATLYWYQQILGQGPKLLIQFQNNGVVDDSQLPKDRFSAERLKGVDSTLKIQPAKLEDSAVYLCASSPTGIYTFGSGTRLTVV.